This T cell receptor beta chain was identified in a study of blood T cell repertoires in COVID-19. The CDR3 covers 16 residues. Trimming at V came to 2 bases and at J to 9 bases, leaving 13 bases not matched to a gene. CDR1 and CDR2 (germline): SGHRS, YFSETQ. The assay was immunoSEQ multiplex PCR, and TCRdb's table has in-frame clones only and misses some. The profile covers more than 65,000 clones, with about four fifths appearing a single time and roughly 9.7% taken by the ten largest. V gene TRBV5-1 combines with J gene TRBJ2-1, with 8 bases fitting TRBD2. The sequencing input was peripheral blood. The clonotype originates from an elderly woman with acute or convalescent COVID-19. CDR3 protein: CASSLTPGLEWGEQFF. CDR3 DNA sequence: TGCGCCAGCAGCTTAACCCCGGGACTAGAATGGGGTGAGCAGTTCTTC.